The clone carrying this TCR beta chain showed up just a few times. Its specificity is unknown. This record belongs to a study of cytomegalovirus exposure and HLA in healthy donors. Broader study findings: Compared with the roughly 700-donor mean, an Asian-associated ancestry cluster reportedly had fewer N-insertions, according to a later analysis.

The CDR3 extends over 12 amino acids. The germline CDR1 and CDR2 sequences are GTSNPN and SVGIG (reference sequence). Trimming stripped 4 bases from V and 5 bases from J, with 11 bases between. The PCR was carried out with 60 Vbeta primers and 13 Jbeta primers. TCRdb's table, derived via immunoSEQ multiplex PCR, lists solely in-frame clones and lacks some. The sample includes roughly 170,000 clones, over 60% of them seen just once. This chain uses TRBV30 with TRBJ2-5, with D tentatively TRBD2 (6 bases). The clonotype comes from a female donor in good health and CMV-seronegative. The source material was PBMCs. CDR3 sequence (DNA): TGTGCCTGGAATTTTGGGGGGGAGACCCAGTACTTC. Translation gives CAWNFGGETQYF. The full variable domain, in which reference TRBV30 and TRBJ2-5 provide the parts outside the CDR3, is SQTIHQWPATLVQPVGSPLSLECTVEGTSNPNLYWYRQAAGRGLQLLFYSVGIGQISSEVPQNLSASRPQDRQFILSSKKLLLSDSGFYLCAWNFGGETQYFGPGTRLLVL.